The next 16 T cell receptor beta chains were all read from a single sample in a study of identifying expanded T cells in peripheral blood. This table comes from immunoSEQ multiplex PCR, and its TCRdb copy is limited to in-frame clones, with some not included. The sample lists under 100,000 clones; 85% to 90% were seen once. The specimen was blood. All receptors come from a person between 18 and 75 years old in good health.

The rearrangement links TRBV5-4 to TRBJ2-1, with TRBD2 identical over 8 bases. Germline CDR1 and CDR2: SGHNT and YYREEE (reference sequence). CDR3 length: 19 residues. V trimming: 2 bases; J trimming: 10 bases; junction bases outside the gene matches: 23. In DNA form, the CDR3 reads TGTGCCAGCAGCTTCTACATTGGGGGAGCGGGGGCCGACGGGGTAGAGCAGTTCTTC. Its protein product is CASSFYIGGAGADGVEQFF.

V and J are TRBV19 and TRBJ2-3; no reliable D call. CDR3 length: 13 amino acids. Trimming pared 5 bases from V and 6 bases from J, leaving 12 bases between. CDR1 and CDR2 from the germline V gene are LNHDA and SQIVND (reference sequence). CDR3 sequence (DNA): TGTGCCAGTAGTCCCAACAGAATCGATACGCAGTATTTT. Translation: CASSPNRIDTQYF.

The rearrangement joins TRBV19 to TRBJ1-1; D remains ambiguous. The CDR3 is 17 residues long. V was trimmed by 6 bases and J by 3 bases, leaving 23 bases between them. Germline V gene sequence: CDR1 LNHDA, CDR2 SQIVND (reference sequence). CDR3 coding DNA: TGTGCCAGTAGAGCTACCCGAGAGGCTGGAGGACACACTGAAGCTTTCTTT. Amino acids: CASRATREAGGHTEAFF.

In nucleotides, the CDR3 is TGTGCCAGCAGTTACCGGGCGGTACTAGGCTACAATGAGCAGTTCTTC. Its protein is CASSYRAVLGYNEQFF. The chain recombines TRBV6-5 with TRBJ2-1, with D maybe TRBD2 (5 bases). CDR1 is MNHEY, CDR2 SVGAGI, per germline. The V and J ends lost 2 bases and 3 bases respectively, with 14 bases between them. CDR3 length: 16 amino acids.

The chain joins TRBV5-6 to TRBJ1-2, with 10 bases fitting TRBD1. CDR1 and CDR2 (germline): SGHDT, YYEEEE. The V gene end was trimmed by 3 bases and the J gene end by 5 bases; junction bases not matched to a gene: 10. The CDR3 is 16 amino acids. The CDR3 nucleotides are TGTGCCAGCAGCTATGAAACCGGGACAGGGGAATATGGCTACACCTTC. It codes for CASSYETGTGEYGYTF.

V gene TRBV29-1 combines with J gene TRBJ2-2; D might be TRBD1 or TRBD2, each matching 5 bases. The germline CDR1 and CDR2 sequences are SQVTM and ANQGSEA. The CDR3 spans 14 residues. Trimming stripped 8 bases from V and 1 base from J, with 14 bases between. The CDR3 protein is CSQMGRRNTGELFF. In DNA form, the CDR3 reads TGCAGCCAGATGGGACGTAGGAACACCGGGGAGCTGTTTTTT.

The CDR3 spells CASSSAAGQGTGELFF. CDR3 sequence (DNA): TGTGCCAGCAGCTCCGCAGCAGGGCAGGGGACCGGGGAGCTGTTTTTT. The chain employs TRBV7-2 and TRBJ2-2, with a possible D match to TRBD1 (6 bases). The V end lost 4 bases, the J end lost 5 bases, and 17 bases lay between the germline ends. This CDR3 contains 16 residues. Germline V lookup: CDR1 SGHTA, CDR2 FQGNSA.

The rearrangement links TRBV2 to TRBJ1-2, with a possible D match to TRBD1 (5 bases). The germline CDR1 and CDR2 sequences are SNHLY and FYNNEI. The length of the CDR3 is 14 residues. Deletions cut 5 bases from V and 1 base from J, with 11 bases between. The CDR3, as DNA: TGTGCCAGCAGTAAGACAGTCAATAACTATGGCTACACCTTC. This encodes CASSKTVNNYGYTF. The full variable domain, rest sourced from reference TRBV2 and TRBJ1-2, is EPEVTQTPSHQVTQMGQEVILRCVPISNHLYFYWYRQILGQKVEFLVSFYNNEISEKSEIFDDQFSVERPDGSNFTLKIRSTKLEDSAMYFCASSKTVNNYGYTFGSGTRLTVV.

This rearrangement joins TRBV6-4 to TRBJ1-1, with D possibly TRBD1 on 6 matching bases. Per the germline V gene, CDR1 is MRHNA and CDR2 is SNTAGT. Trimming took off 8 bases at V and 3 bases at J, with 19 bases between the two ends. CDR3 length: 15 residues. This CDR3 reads CASRDTSLGDTEAFF. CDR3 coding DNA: TGTGCCAGCCGGGACACCTCTCTTGGGGACACTGAAGCTTTCTTT.

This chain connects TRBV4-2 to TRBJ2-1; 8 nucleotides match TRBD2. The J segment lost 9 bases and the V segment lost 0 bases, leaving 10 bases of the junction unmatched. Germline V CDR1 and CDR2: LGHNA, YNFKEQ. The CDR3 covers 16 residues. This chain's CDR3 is CASSQDSGTRLTEQFF. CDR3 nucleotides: TGTGCCAGCAGCCAAGATTCCGGGACTAGACTCACTGAGCAGTTCTTC.

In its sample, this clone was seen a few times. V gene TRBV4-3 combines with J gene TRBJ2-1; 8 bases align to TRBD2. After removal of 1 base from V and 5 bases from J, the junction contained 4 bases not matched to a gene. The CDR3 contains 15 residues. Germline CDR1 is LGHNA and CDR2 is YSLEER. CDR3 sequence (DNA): TGCGCCAGCAGCCAAGGCTCGGGAGGGGACAATGAGCAGTTCTTC. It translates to CASSQGSGGDNEQFF.

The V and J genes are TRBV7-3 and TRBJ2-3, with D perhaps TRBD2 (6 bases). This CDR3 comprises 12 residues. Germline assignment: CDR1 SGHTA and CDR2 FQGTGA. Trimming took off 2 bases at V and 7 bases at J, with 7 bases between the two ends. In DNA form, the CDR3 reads TGTGCCAGCAGCTTAGGAGGGAATACGCAGTATTTT. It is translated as CASSLGGNTQYF.

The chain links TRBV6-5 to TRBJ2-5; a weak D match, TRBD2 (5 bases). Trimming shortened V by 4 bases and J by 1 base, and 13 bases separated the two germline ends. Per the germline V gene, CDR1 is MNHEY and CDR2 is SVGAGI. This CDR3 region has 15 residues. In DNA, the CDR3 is TGTGCCAGCAGTTTCGGTGGCGGGCTCCAAGAGACCCAGTACTTC. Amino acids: CASSFGGGLQETQYF.

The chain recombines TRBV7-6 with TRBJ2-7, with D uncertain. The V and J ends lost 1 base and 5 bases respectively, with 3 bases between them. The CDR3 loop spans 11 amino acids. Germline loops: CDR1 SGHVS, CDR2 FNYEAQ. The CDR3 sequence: CASSLGNEQYF. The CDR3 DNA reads TGTGCCAGCAGCTTAGGCAACGAGCAGTACTTC.

In DNA, the CDR3 is TGTGCCAGCAGTTACGGGACTAGCTACGAGCAGTACTTC. Protein: CASSYGTSYEQYF. This rearrangement joins TRBV6-5 to TRBJ2-7, with 8 bases aligning to TRBD2. Trimming removed 2 bases from V and 3 bases from J; junction bases left unmatched: 0. The CDR3 is 13 residues long. Germline V gene sequence: CDR1 MNHEY, CDR2 SVGAGI.

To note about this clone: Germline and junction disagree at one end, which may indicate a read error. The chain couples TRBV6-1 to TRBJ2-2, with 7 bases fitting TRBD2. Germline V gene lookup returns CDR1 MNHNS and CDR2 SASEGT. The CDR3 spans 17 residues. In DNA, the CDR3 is TGTGCCAGCACTGAAGGTCGTAGCGGGCTACTCACCGGGGAGCTGTTTTTT. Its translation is CASTEGRSGLLTGELFF.